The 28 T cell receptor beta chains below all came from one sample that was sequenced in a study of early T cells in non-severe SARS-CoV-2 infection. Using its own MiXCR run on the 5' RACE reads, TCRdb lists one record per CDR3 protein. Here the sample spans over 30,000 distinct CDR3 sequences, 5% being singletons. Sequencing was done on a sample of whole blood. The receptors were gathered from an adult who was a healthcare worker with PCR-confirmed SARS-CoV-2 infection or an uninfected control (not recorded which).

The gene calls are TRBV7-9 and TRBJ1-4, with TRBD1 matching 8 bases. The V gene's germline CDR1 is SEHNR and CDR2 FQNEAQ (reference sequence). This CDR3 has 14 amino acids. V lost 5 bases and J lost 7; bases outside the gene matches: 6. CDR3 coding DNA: TGTGCCAGCAGCCCACGGACAGGGAGTGAAAAACTGTTTTTT. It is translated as CASSPRTGSEKLFF.

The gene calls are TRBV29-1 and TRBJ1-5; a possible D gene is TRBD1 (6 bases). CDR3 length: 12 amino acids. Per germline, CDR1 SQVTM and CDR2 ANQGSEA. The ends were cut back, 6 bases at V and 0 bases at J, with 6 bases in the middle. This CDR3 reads CSVGHSNQPQHF. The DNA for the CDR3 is TGCAGCGTGGGACATAGCAATCAGCCCCAGCATTTT.

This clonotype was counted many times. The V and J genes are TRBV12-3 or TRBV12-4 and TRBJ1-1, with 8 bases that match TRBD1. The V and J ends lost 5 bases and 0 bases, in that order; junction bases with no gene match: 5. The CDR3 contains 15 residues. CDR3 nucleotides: TGTGCCAGCAGTCCCGGGACAGGTATGAACACTGAAGCTTTCTTT. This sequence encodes CASSPGTGMNTEAFF.

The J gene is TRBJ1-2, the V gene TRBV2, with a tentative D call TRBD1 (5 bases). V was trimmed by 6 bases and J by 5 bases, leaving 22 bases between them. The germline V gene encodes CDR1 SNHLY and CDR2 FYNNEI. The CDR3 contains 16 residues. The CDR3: CASSAGRVLSGYGYTF. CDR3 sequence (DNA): TGTGCCAGCAGCGCGGGCAGGGTCCTCTCGGGATATGGCTACACCTTC.

The CDR3 coding sequence is TGTGCCAGCAGTCAACGGGATGCGGGGCTCGATGGCTACACCTTC. It encodes CASSQRDAGLDGYTF. The genes are TRBV6-5 and TRBJ1-2, with a weak D call TRBD1 (5 bases). Germline CDR1 MNHEY, CDR2 SVGAGI. V was pared by 5 bases and J by 6 bases, with 19 bases between. CDR3 length equals 15 residues.

The CDR3 region is CASSLSQRAGRDYEQYF. CDR3 DNA: TGTGCCAGCAGCTTATCCCAACGGGCAGGGAGGGACTACGAGCAGTACTTC. The chain combines TRBV7-9 with TRBJ2-7; TRBD2 matches at 7 bases. V lost 2 bases, J lost 3 bases, and 13 bases stayed unmatched. CDR3 size: 17 residues. Germline V gene data show CDR1 as SEHNR and CDR2 as FQNEAQ (reference sequence).

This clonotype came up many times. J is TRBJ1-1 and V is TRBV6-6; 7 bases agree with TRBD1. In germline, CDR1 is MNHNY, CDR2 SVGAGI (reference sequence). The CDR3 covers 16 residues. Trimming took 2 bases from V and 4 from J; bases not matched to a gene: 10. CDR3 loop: CASSYRGGQYGTEAFF. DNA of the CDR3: TGTGCCAGCAGTTACCGTGGGGGACAGTACGGCACTGAAGCTTTCTTT.

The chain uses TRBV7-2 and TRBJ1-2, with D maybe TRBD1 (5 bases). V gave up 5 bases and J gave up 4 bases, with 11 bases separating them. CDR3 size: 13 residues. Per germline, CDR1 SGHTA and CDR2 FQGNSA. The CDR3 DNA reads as TGTGCCAGCAGCGTCGACAGTCTCTATGGCTACACCTTC. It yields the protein CASSVDSLYGYTF.

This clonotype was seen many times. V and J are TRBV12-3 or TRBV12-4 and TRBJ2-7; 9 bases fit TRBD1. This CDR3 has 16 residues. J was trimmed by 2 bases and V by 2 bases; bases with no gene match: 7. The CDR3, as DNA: TGTGCCAGCAGTTTATCGGTGGGACAGGGCACCTACGAGCAGTACTTC. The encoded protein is CASSLSVGQGTYEQYF.

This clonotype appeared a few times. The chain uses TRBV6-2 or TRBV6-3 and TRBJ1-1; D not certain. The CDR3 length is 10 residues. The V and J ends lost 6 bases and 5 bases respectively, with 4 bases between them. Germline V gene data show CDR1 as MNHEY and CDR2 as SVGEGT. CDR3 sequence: CASRSTEAFF. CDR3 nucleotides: TGTGCCAGCAGGTCTACTGAAGCTTTCTTT.

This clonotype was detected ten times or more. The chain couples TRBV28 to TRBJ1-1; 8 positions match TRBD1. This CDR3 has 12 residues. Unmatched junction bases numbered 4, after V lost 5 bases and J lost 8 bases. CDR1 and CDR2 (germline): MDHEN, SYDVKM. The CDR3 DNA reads TGTGCCAGCAGTACACCAGGGGGCGAAGCTTTCTTT. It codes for CASSTPGGEAFF.

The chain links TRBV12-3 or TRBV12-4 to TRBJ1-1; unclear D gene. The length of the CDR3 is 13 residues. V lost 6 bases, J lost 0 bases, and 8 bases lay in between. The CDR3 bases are TGTGCCAGCAGAGGACGGCTGAACACTGAAGCTTTCTTT. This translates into CASRGRLNTEAFF.

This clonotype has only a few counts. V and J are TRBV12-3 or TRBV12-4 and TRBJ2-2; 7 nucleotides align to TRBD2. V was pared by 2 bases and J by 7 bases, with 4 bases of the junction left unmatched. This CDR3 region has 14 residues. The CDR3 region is CASSLSGRDGELFF. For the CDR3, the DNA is TGTGCCAGCAGTTTATCAGGGAGGGACGGGGAGCTGTTTTTT.

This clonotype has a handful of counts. The CDR3 nucleotides are TGCGCCAGCAGCCAAGTTTTGCGCGATGAGCAGTTCTTC. This sequence encodes CASSQVLRDEQFF. The genes are TRBV4-3 and TRBJ2-1; no definite D call. Germline V gene sequence: CDR1 LGHNA, CDR2 YSLEER. CDR3 length: 13 residues. V was shortened by 1 base and J by 8 bases, with 9 bases between the two germline ends.

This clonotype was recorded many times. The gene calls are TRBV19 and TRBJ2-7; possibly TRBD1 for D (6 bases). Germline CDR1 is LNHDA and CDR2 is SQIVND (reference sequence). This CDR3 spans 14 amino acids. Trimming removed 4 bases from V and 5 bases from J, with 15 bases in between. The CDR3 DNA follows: TGTGCCAGTAGTAGGGCGACAGGTATAAACGAGCAGTACTTC. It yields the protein CASSRATGINEQYF.

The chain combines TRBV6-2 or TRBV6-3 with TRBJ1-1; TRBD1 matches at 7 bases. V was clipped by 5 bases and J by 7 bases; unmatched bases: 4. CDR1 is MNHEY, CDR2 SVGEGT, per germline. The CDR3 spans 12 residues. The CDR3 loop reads CASSRQGGEAFF. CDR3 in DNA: TGTGCCAGCAGTAGACAGGGCGGTGAAGCTTTCTTT.

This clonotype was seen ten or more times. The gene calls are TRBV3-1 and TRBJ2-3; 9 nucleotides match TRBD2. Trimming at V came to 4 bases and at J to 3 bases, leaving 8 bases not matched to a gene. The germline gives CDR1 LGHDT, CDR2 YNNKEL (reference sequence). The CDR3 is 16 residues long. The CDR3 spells CASSRGPGLATDTQYF. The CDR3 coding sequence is TGTGCCAGCAGCCGAGGGCCGGGACTAGCAACAGATACGCAGTATTTT.

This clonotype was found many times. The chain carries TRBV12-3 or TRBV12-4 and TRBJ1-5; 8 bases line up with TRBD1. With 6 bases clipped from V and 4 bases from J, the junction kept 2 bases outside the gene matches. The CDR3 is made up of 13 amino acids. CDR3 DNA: TGTGCCAGCAGGGGGACAGGTAATCAGCCCCAGCATTTT. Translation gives CASRGTGNQPQHF.

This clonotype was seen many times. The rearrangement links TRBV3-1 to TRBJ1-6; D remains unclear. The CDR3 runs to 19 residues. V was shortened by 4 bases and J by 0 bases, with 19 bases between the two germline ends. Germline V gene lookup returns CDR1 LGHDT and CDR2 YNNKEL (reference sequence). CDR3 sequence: CASSRDYSGRSSYNSPLHF. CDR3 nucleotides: TGTGCCAGCAGCCGAGACTACTCAGGACGCAGCTCCTATAATTCACCCCTCCACTTT. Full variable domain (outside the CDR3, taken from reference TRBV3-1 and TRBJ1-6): DTAVSQTPKYLVTQMGNDKSIKCEQNLGHDTMYWYKQDSKKFLKIMFSYNNKELIINETVPNRFSPKSPDKAHLNLHINSLELGDSAVYFCASSRDYSGRSSYNSPLHFGNGTRLTVT.

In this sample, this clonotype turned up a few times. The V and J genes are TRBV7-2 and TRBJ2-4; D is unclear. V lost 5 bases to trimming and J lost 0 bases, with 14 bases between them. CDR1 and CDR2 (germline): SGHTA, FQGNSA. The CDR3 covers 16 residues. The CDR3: CASSTTAFLAKNIQYF. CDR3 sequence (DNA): TGTGCCAGCAGCACAACAGCATTCCTAGCCAAAAACATTCAGTACTTC.

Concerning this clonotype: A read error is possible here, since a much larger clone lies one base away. In DNA, the CDR3 is TGCGCCAGCAGCTTGGGGGGAGATAATGAAAAACTGTTTTTT. Protein sequence: CASSLGGDNEKLFF. This chain uses TRBV5-1 with TRBJ1-4; D is unclear. CDR1 SGHRS and CDR2 YFSETQ come from the germline V gene. V lost 0 bases and J 4 bases, leaving 7 bases between the germline ends. CDR3 length equals 14 residues.

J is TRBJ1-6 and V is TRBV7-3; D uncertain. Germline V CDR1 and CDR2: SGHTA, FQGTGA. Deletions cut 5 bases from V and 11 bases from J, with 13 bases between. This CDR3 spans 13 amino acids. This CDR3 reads CASSPSAVAPLHF. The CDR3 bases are TGTGCCAGCAGCCCGTCGGCGGTTGCACCCCTCCACTTT.

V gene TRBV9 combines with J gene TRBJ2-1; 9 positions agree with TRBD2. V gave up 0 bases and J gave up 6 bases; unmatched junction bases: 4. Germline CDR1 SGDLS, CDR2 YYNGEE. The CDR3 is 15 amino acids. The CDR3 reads CASSVGPRGGNEQFF. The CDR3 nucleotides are TGTGCCAGCAGCGTAGGCCCGCGGGGGGGCAATGAGCAGTTCTTC.

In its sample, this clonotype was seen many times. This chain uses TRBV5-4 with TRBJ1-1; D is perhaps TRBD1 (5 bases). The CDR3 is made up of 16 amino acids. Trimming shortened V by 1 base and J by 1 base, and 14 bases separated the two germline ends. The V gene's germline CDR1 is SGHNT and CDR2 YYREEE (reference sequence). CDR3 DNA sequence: TGTGCCAGCAGCTTGATGGCTAAGGGGCCGAACACTGAAGCTTTCTTT. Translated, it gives CASSLMAKGPNTEAFF.

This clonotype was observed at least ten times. The CDR3 DNA follows: TGTGCCAGCAGTGAAGCGGGGATAACAGCTCAAGAGACCCAGTACTTC. Translated, it gives CASSEAGITAQETQYF. The rearrangement joins TRBV6-1 to TRBJ2-5; D remains unclear. CDR1 is MNHNS and CDR2 is SASEGT in the germline V gene. This CDR3 has 16 amino acids. With 0 bases removed from V and 2 bases from J, the gap between germline ends came to 13 bases.

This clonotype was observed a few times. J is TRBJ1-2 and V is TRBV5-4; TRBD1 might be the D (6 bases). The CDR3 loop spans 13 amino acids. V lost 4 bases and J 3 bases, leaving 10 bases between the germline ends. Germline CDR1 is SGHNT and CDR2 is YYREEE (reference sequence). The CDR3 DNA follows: TGTGCCAGCAGCCTGGCAGGGGACTATGGCTACACCTTC. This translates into CASSLAGDYGYTF.

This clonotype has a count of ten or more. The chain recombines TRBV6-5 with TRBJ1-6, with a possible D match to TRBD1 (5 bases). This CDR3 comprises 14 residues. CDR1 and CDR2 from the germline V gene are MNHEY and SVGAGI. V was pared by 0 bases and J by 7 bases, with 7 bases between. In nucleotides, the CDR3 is TGTGCCAGCAGTTACTCAGGGGACAATTCACCCCTCCACTTT. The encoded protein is CASSYSGDNSPLHF.

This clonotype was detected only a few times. As DNA, the CDR3 is TGTGCCAGCAGCGGGGGTCTCCCGCTAGCGGCTTCACCCCTCCACTTT. Protein: CASSGGLPLAASPLHF. J is TRBJ1-6 and V is TRBV9, with D unresolved. V shed 3 bases and J shed 9 bases, with 19 bases lying between them. This CDR3 contains 16 residues. Germline CDR1 SGDLS, CDR2 YYNGEE.